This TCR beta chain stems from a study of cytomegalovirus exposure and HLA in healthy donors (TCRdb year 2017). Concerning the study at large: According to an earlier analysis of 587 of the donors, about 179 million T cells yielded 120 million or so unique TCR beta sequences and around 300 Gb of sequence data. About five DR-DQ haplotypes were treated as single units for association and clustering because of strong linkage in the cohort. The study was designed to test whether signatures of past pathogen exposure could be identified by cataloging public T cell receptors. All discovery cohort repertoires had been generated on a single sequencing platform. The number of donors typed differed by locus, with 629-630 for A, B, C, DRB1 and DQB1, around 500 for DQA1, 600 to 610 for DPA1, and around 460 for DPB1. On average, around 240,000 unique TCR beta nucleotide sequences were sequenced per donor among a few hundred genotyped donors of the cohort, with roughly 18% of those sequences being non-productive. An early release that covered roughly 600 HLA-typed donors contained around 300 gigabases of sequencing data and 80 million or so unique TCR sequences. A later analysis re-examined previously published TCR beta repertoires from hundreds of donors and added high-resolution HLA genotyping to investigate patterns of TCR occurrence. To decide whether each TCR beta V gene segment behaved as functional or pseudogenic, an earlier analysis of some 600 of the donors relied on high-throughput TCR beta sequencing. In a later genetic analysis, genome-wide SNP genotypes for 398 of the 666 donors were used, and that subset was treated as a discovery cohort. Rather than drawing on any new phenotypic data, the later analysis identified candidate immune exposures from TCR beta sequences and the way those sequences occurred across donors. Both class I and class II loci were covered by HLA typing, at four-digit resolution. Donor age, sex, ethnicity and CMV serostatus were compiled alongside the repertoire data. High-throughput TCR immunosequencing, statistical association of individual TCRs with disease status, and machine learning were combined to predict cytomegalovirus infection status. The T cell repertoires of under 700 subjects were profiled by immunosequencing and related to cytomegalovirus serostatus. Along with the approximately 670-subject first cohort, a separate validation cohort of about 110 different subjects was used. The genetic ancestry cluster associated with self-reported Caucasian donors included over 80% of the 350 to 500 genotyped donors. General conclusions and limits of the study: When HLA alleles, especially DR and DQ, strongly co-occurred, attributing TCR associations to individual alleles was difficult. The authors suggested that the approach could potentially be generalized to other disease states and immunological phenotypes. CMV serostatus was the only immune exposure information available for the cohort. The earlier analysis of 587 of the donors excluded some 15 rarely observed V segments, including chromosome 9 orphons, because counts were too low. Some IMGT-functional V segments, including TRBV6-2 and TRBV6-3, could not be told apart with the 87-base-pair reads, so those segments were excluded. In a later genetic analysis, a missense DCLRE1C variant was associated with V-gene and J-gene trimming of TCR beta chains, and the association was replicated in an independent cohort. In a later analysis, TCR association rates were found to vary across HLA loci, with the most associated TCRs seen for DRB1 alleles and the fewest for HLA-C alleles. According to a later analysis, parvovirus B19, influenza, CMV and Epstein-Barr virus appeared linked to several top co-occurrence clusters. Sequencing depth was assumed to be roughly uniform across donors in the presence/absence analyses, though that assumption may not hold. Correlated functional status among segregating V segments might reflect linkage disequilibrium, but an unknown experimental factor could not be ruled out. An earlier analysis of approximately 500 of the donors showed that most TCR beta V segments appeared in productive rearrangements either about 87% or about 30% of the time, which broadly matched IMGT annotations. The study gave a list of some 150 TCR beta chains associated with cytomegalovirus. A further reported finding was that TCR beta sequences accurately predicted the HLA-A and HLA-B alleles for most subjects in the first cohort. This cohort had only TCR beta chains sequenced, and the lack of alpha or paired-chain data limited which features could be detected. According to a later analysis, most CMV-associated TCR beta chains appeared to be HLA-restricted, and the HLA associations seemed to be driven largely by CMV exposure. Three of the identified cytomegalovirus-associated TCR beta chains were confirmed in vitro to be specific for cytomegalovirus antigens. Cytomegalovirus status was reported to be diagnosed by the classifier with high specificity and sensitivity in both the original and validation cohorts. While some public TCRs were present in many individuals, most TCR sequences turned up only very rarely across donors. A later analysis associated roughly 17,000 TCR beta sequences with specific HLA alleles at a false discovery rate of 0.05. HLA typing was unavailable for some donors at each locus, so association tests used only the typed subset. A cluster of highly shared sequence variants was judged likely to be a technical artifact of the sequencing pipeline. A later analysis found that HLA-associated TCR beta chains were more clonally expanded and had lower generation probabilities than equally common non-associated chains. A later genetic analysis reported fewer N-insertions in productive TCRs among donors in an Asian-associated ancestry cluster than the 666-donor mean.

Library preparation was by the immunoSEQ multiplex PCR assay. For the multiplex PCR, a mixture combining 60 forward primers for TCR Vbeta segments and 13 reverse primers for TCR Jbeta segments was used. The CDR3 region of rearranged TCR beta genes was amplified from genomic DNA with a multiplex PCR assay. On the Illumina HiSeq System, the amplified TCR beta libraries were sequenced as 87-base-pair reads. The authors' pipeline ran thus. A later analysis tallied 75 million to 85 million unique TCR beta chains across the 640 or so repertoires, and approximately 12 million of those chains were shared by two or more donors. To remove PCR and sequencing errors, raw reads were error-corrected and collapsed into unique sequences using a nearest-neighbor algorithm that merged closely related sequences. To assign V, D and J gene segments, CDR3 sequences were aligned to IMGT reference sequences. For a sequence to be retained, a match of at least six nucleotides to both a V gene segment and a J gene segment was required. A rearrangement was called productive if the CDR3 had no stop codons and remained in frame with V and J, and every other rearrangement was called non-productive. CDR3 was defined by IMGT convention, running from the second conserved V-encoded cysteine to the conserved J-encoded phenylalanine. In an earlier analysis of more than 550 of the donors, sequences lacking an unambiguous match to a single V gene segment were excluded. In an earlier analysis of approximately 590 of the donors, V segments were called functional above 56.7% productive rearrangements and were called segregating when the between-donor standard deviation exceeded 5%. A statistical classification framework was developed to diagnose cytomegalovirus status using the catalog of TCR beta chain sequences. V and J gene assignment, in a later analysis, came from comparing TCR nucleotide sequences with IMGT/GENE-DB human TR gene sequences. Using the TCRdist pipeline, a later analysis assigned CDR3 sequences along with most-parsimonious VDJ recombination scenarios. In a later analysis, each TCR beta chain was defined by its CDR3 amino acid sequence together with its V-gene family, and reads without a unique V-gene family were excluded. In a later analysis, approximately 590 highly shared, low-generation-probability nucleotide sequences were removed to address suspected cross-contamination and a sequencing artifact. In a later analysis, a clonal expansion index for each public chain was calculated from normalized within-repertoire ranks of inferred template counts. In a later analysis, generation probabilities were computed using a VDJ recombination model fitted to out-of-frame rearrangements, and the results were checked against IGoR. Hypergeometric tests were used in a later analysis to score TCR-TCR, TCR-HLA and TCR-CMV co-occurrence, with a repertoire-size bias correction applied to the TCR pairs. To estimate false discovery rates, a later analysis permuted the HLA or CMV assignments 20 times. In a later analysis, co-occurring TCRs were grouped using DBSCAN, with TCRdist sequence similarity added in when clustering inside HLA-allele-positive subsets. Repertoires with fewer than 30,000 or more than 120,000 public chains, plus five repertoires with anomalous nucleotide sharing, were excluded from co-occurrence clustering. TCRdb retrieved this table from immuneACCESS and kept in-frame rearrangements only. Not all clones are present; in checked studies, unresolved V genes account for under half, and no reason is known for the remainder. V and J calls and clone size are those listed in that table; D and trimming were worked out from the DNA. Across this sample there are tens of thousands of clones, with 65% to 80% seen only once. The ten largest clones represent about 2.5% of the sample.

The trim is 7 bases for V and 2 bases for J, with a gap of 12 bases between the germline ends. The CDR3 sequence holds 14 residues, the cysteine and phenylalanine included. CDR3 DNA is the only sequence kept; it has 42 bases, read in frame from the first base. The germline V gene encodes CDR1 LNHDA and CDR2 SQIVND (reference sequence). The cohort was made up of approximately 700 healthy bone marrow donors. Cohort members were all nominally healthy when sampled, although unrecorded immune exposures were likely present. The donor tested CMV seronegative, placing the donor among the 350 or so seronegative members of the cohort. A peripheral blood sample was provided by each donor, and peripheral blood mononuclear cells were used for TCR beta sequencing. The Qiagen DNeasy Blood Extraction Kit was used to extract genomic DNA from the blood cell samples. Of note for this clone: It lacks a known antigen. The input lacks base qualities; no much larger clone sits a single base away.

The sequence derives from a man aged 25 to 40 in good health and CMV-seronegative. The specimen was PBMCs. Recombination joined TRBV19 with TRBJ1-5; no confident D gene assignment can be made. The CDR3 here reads CASMASFGNQPQHF. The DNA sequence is TGTGCCAGTATGGCATCATTCGGCAATCAGCCCCAGCATTTT.